This entry lists 22 T cell receptor beta chains sequenced from one sample in a study of T cell responses to AZD1222 COVID-19 vaccine. Measured with immunoSEQ multiplex PCR; TCRdb has only the in-frame clones, and not every one. The data contain 80,000 or so clones, 70% to 90% of them singletons. The sample here was peripheral blood, taken on day 0 of MenACWY control vaccination. These receptors originate from an adult in good health.

This rearrangement joins TRBV3-1 (or the pseudogene TRBV3-2) to TRBJ2-5; TRBD2 agrees at 10 bases. Losses at the gene ends were 6 bases for V and 5 bases for J; bases not matched to a gene: 12. Germline V CDR1 and CDR2: LGHDT, YNNKEL (reference sequence). The CDR3 runs to 16 residues. This CDR3 is CASSPGERGGRETQYF. CDR3 nucleotides: TGTGCCAGCAGTCCGGGAGAGCGGGGGGGCCGCGAGACCCAGTACTTC.

The chain is built from TRBV19 and TRBJ1-1, with 11 bases matching TRBD1. Trimming took 7 bases from V and 5 from J; bases not matched to a gene: 6. CDR3 length equals 14 residues. CDR1 is LNHDA, CDR2 SQIVND, per germline (reference sequence). The DNA for the CDR3 is TGTGCCAGTAAGGGAGGGGACAGGGGGACTGAAGCTTTCTTT. This sequence encodes CASKGGDRGTEAFF.

This chain uses TRBV5-4 with TRBJ1-3, with unresolved D. Between the trimmed V and J ends, which lost 3 bases and 1 base, there was a span of 11 bases. The CDR3 is 15 residues long. The germline V gene encodes CDR1 SGHNT and CDR2 YYREEE (reference sequence). CDR3 amino acids: CASSSRLGSGNTIYF. The CDR3 bases are TGTGCCAGCAGCTCCAGACTTGGTTCTGGAAACACCATATATTTT.

The chain joins TRBV7-2 to TRBJ1-3, with 8 bases lining up with TRBD1. CDR3 length: 15 residues. In germline, CDR1 is SGHTA, CDR2 FQGNSA. After removal of 4 bases from V and 4 bases from J, the junction contained 6 bases not matched to a gene. The CDR3: CASSSPRGQGNTIYF. The CDR3 DNA reads TGTGCCAGCAGCTCCCCCAGGGGGCAGGGAAACACCATATATTTT.

The chain couples TRBV21-1 to TRBJ2-5; the D segment call TRBD2 is taken from the table without a DNA check. TRBV21-1 counts as a pseudogene. The CDR3 length is 14 residues. CDR3 loop: CASSSCGTWGTQYF. For the CDR3, the DNA is TGTGCCAGCAGCAGTTGCGGGACTTGGGGGACCCAGTACTTC.

The chain recombines TRBV2 with TRBJ1-2; D perhaps matches TRBD1 (6 bases). The CDR3 runs to 12 residues. Trimming shortened V by 7 bases and J by 3 bases, and 9 bases separated the two germline ends. Germline CDR1 reads SNHLY; CDR2 reads FYNNEI. CDR3 sequence: CASNHRDYGYTF. The DNA for the CDR3 is TGTGCCAGCAACCACAGGGACTATGGCTACACCTTC.

Only one count was recorded for this clone. The chain couples TRBV6-4 to TRBJ1-4; maybe TRBD1 (5 bases). Germline V CDR1 and CDR2: MRHNA, SNTAGT. The CDR3 consists of 13 residues. Trimming stripped 3 bases from V and 8 bases from J, with 10 bases between. For the CDR3, the DNA is TGTGCCAGCAGTGAACGGGGGGAGGAAAAACTGTTTTTT. Amino acid sequence: CASSERGEEKLFF.

The chain combines TRBV6-5 with TRBJ1-1; D is ambiguous. This CDR3 has 11 residues. V lost 7 bases and J 4 bases, leaving 7 bases between the germline ends. Per germline, CDR1 MNHEY and CDR2 SVGAGI. The CDR3, as DNA: TGTGCCAGCAAAGTTAGCACTGAAGCTTTCTTT. It encodes CASKVSTEAFF.

The sample holds a few counts of this clone. The J gene is TRBJ2-2, the V gene TRBV11-2; D may be TRBD2 (5 bases). Trimming removed 5 bases at V and 6 bases at J, with 13 bases between. Germline CDR1 is SGHAT and CDR2 is FQNNGV. This CDR3 comprises 14 residues. CDR3 residues: CASSLQAAAGELFF. The CDR3 DNA sequence: TGTGCCAGCAGCCTGCAAGCAGCGGCCGGGGAGCTGTTTTTT.

The chain recombines TRBV5-1 with TRBJ2-1, with 15 nucleotides matching TRBD2. V trimming: 2 bases; J trimming: 5 bases; junction bases outside the gene matches: 11. This CDR3 spans 19 amino acids. Germline-derived CDR1 and CDR2 are SGHRS and YFSETQ. CDR3 DNA: TGCGCCAGCAGCTTTTCGAGGACTAGCGGGGGGGCTAGGGACAATGAGCAGTTCTTC. This sequence encodes CASSFSRTSGGARDNEQFF.

The chain recombines TRBV11-2 with TRBJ2-1; perhaps TRBD1 as D (6 bases). Germline V gives CDR1 SGHAT, CDR2 FQNNGV. V gave up 5 bases and J gave up 2 bases, with 19 bases separating them. The CDR3 has 17 residues. The CDR3 loop reads CASSLRGHLFTYNEQFF. CDR3 DNA: TGTGCCAGCAGCCTACGGGGACACCTCTTTACCTACAATGAGCAGTTCTTC.

The chain carries TRBV7-2 and TRBJ2-7; 7 bases align to TRBD1. The CDR3 is 15 residues long. CDR1 and CDR2 (germline): SGHTA, FQGNSA. With 2 bases clipped from V and 0 bases from J, the junction kept 4 bases outside the gene matches. CDR3 loop: CASSLTRDSSYEQYF. For the CDR3, the DNA is TGTGCCAGCAGCTTAACCCGGGACAGCTCCTACGAGCAGTACTTC. The full variable domain, in which reference TRBV7-2 and TRBJ2-7 provide the parts outside the CDR3, is GAGVSQSPSNKVTEKGKDVELRCDPISGHTALYWYRQSLGQGLEFLIYFQGNSAPDKSGLPSDRFSAERTGGSVSTLTIQRTQQEDSAVYLCASSLTRDSSYEQYFGPGTRLTVT.

This rearrangement joins TRBV19 to TRBJ1-1, with a possible D match to TRBD1 (5 bases). CDR3 length: 15 amino acids. V was clipped by 7 bases and J by 4 bases, with 19 bases between them. Germline lookup yields CDR1 LNHDA and CDR2 SQIVND (reference sequence). CDR3 sequence: CASTSGPSLSTEAFF. CDR3 DNA sequence: TGTGCCAGTACCTCAGGGCCCTCACTCAGCACTGAAGCTTTCTTT.

The J gene is TRBJ1-5, the V gene TRBV19; maybe TRBD1 (5 bases). Germline values: CDR1 LNHDA, CDR2 SQIVND (reference sequence). Trimming cost V 9 bases and J 6 bases, with 12 bases left between them. The CDR3 is 12 residues long. In DNA, the CDR3 is TGTGCCAGCGGGGCGAATGGTCAGCCCCAGCATTTT. The encoded protein is CASGANGQPQHF. The complete variable domain, with remaining parts taken from reference TRBV19 and TRBJ1-5, reads DGGITQSPKYLFRKEGQNVTLSCEQNLNHDAMYWYRQDPGQGLRLIYYSQIVNDFQKGDIAEGYSVSREKKESFPLTVTSAQKNPTAFYLCASGANGQPQHFGDGTRLSIL.

The rearrangement uses TRBV18 and TRBJ2-5, with D possibly TRBD1 on 5 matching bases. The CDR3 has 14 amino acids. Germline V gives CDR1 KGHSH, CDR2 LQKENI. Deletions cut 2 bases from V and 5 bases from J, with 12 bases between. CDR3 DNA: TGTGCCAGCTCACCATTAGCAGGGTTGGAGACCCAGTACTTC. Translated, it gives CASSPLAGLETQYF.

The chain recombines TRBV27 with TRBJ1-2, with 8 bases identical to TRBD1. Trimming removed 0 bases from V and 6 bases from J; junction bases left unmatched: 6. Germline CDR1 reads MNHEY; CDR2 reads SMNVEV (reference sequence). The CDR3 totals 15 residues. In DNA, the CDR3 is TGTGCCAGCAGTTTATCGTCAGGGGGCGGCAATGGCTACACCTTC. Protein sequence: CASSLSSGGGNGYTF.

The rearrangement joins TRBV3-1 (or the pseudogene TRBV3-2) to TRBJ1-5; TRBD1 aligns across 7 bases. CDR3 length equals 18 residues. Trimming cost V 0 bases and J 1 base; bases outside gene matches: 9. Germline V gives CDR1 LGHDT, CDR2 YNNKEL (reference sequence). CDR3 sequence reads: CASSQDEGDRTSNQPQHF. The DNA of the CDR3 is TGTGCCAGCAGCCAAGACGAGGGGGACAGAACGAGCAATCAGCCCCAGCATTTT.

The rearrangement joins TRBV15 to TRBJ1-1; D gene ambiguous. Germline lookup yields CDR1 LNHNV and CDR2 YYDKDF (reference sequence). Trimming pared 0 bases from V and 1 base from J, leaving 9 bases between. The length of the CDR3 is 15 residues. CDR3 residues: CATSRDRAGNTEAFF. The DNA for the CDR3 is TGTGCCACCAGCAGAGATCGAGCAGGGAACACTGAAGCTTTCTTT. Full variable domain (outside the CDR3, taken from reference TRBV15 and TRBJ1-1): DAMVIQNPRYQVTQFGKPVTLSCSQTLNHNVMYWYQQKSSQAPKLLFHYYDKDFNNEADTPDNFQSRRPNTSFCFLDIRSPGLGDTAMYLCATSRDRAGNTEAFFGQGTRLTVV.

This chain connects TRBV25-1 to TRBJ2-1; 7 nucleotides line up with TRBD1. CDR1 MGHDK and CDR2 SYGVNS come from the germline V gene. This CDR3 has 15 residues. V lost 6 bases and J lost 1; bases outside the gene matches: 6. CDR3 protein: CASSRQGVSYNEQFF. The CDR3 region has the DNA TGTGCCAGCAGCCGACAGGGTGTTTCCTACAATGAGCAGTTCTTC.

This rearrangement joins TRBV4-1 to TRBJ2-7; perhaps TRBD1 as D (6 bases). The CDR3 has 14 amino acids. The germline V gene encodes CDR1 MGHRA and CDR2 YSYEKL. The V end was cut by 0 bases, the J end by 4 bases, with 10 bases between. The DNA of the CDR3 is TGCGCCAGCAGCCAAGACTGGGGGCCTTACGAGCAGTACTTC. It codes for CASSQDWGPYEQYF.

In its sample, this clone was seen once. The gene calls are TRBV2 and TRBJ2-1, with TRBD2 matching 7 bases. Germline trimming cut 4 bases from V and 9 bases from J; bases unmatched to any gene: 9. CDR1 and CDR2 from the germline V gene are SNHLY and FYNNEI. This CDR3 comprises 14 residues. This CDR3 is CASSVALAMGEQFF. DNA of the CDR3: TGTGCCAGCAGTGTCGCACTAGCGATGGGTGAGCAGTTCTTC. Full variable domain (outside the CDR3, taken from reference TRBV2 and TRBJ2-1): EPEVTQTPSHQVTQMGQEVILRCVPISNHLYFYWYRQILGQKVEFLVSFYNNEISEKSEIFDDQFSVERPDGSNFTLKIRSTKLEDSAMYFCASSVALAMGEQFFGPGTRLTVL.

This chain uses TRBV30 with TRBJ1-6, with 7 bases that match TRBD1. The CDR3 totals 16 residues. The V gene's germline CDR1 is GTSNPN and CDR2 SVGIG (reference sequence). V trimming: 2 bases; J trimming: 3 bases; junction bases outside the gene matches: 7. CDR3 residues: CAWSPPGQVYNSPLHF. The CDR3 region has the DNA TGTGCCTGGAGTCCCCCCGGACAGGTCTATAATTCACCCCTCCACTTT.